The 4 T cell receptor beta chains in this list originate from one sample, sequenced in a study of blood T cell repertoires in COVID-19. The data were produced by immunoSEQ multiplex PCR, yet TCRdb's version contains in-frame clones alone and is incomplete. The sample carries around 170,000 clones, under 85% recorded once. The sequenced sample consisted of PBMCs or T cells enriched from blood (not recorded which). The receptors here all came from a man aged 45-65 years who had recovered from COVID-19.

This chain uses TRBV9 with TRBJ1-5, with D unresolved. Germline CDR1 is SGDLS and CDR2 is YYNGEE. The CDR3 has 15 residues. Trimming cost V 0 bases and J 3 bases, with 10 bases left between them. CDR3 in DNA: TGTGCCAGCAGCGTAGGCGGCGGCTACAATCAGCCCCAGCATTTT. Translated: CASSVGGGYNQPQHF.

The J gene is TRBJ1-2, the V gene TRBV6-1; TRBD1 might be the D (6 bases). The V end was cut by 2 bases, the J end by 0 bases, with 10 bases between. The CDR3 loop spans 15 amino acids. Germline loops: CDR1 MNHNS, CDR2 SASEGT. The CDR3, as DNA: TGTGCCAGCAGTGAATCAGACAGGCCTAACTATGGCTACACCTTC. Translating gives CASSESDRPNYGYTF.

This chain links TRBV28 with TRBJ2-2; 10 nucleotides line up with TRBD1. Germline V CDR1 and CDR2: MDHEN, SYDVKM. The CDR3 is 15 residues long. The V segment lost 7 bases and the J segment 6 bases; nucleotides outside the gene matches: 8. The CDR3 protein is CASIPGGTGAGELFF. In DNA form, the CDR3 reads TGTGCCAGCATCCCGGGGGGGACAGGGGCCGGGGAGCTGTTTTTT.

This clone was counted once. The CDR3 is CASEGASFGYTF. CDR3 DNA: TGTGCCAGCGAGGGGGCCTCGTTTGGCTACACCTTC. The chain joins TRBV28 to TRBJ1-2, with 7 bases that match TRBD1. CDR1 is MDHEN and CDR2 is SYDVKM in the germline V gene. The CDR3 extends over 12 amino acids. V gave up 8 bases and J gave up 7 bases; unmatched junction bases: 7.